The clone carrying this T cell receptor beta chain was seen repeatedly, ten times or more. Specified time point: before trial treatment. Every donor was treated with nivolumab, ipilimumab, aspirin, low-dose cyclophosphamide and also low-dose radiotherapy. Patients qualified if they had advanced solid tumors that lacked tumor-infiltrating lymphocytes. The data are from a study of low-dose radiotherapy and immunotherapy resistance in tumors. Study at large: 1 Gy per fraction was delivered to Cohort 2 every two weeks, for 13 Gy total over 26 weeks. A daily 300 mg dose of oral aspirin was taken by patients for four cycles from cycle 1 day 1.

Alpha and beta chains were covered, as first-strand cDNA relied on TRAV- and TRBV-specific primers. TCR amplification involved around 22 PCR cycles with a constant-region primer and V-primer adapter. One entry per CDR3 protein results from TCRdb running MiXCR on the reads. The profile shows fewer than 90,000 distinct CDR3 sequences, approximately 20% of them singletons. The TCR originated in a male donor with prostate cancer. The specimen comprised PBMCs, sampled before treatment.

The CDR3 coding sequence is TGTGCCTGGAGTACCAGGGTGGAAGAGACCCAGTACTTC. Amino acid sequence: CAWSTRVEETQYF. V is TRBV30 and J is TRBJ2-5, with D possibly TRBD1 on 5 matching bases. The V gene lost 2 bases and the J gene lost 3 bases, with 10 bases spanning the gap. CDR1 GTSNPN and CDR2 SVGIG come from the germline V gene (reference sequence). The CDR3 totals 13 residues.